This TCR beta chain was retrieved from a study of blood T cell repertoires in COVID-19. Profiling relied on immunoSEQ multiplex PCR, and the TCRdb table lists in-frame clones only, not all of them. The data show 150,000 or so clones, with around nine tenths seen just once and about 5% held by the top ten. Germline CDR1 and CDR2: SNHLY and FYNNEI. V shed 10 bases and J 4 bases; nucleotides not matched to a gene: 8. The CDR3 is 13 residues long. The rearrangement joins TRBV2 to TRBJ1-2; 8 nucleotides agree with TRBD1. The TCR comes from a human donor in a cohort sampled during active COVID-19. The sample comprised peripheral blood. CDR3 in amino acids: CAITDRAIYGYTF. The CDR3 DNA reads TGTGCCATCACGGACAGGGCGATCTATGGCTACACCTTC.